This T cell receptor beta chain was observed in a study of cytotoxic CD8 clonotypes in ibrutinib-treated CLL. Sequenced by immunoSEQ multiplex PCR; TCRdb stores in-frame clones only, minus some. The table records 100,000 to 150,000 clones, 80% to 90% of them present only once. The sample was PBMCs, taken after 24 months of ibrutinib treatment. This receptor was obtained from a human donor with chronic lymphocytic leukemia.

CDR3 sequence reads: CASSPGGSGSAGELFF. Here the CDR3 DNA reads TGTGCCAGCAGCCCAGGAGGTAGCGGGAGTGCCGGGGAGCTGTTTTTT. V usage is TRBV7-3 and J usage is TRBJ2-2; 9 nucleotides match TRBD2. The germline V gene encodes CDR1 SGHTA and CDR2 FQGTGA. V lost 5 bases, J lost 6 bases, and 10 bases stayed unmatched. The CDR3 is made up of 16 amino acids.